This TCR beta chain appears in the sequencing data of a study of cytomegalovirus exposure and HLA in healthy donors. Overall study results and limits: Productive rates of about 87% or about 30% were seen for most TCR beta V segments in an earlier analysis. In a later analysis, the majority of CMV-associated beta chains seemingly showed HLA restriction. Across donors, sequencing depth was assumed by presence/absence analyses to be roughly uniform.

With respect to this clone: Antigen specificity is unknown.

The PCR ran on 60 Vbeta and 13 Jbeta primers. Assay: immunoSEQ multiplex PCR; the TCRdb copy retains only in-frame clones and omits some. Here the sample spans about 120,000 clones, 65% to 80% being singletons. CDR1 is KGHSH, CDR2 LQKENI, per germline. V was shortened by 3 bases and J by 8 bases, with 16 bases between the two germline ends. CDR3 size: 14 residues. This clonotype was obtained from a man aged 55 to 70 in good health and CMV-seropositive. This sequence joins TRBV18 and TRBJ1-2, with D possibly matching TRBD1 (6 bases). Material: PBMCs. In DNA form, the CDR3 reads TGTGCCAGCTCACCCGACGGGGGGGGCATGGGCTACACCTTC. It is translated as CASSPDGGGMGYTF.